The T cell receptor beta chain described here comes from a study of T cell repertoires in ileal Crohn's disease. As for the study in general: Surgery for a complication: stricturing in around 60%, penetrating in about 39%. Study-wide results and limits: Mucosal expansions were suggested to be mainly CD8 T cells. Clonal expansions were more frequent in active smokers than non-smokers at surgery. The median delay to postoperative endoscopy was approximately 6.9 months.

Time point: neoterminal ileum biopsy at postoperative endoscopy, about 6 months after surgery. This table comes from immunoSEQ multiplex PCR, and its TCRdb copy is limited to in-frame clones, with some not included. The sample includes about 62,000 clones, 70% to 90% of them seen just once. A remark on this clone: What it binds is not known.

The origin of this receptor is an adult with Crohn's disease. Specimen: ileal tissue.

The CDR3 nucleotides are TGCGCCAGCAGCCAAGTTCCAGGGGAGAACTATGGCTACACCTTC. Amino acid sequence: CASSQVPGENYGYTF. V usage is TRBV4-1 and J usage is TRBJ1-2; D possibly corresponds to TRBD1 (6 bases). From germline, CDR1 is MGHRA and CDR2 YSYEKL. The CDR3 contains 15 residues. Trimming stripped 1 base from V and 2 bases from J, with 11 bases between.